The 23 T cell receptor beta chains presented below share a single source sample, sequenced in a study of shared clonotypes between healthy human individuals. Profiled with immunoSEQ multiplex PCR; TCRdb holds only in-frame clones, not every one. The sample comprises roughly 1,600,000 clones, just under 99% of which are singletons, and approximately 0.38% rests with the top ten. Specimen: naive CD4+ T cells sorted from blood. Subset: CD45RA+ positively selected. The origin of the receptors is a man under 40 in good health.

This CDR3 is CASSTRTGANQPQHF. CDR3 DNA: TGTGCCAGTAGTACCCGGACAGGGGCAAATCAGCCCCAGCATTTT. The chain joins TRBV19 to TRBJ1-5; 9 bases fit TRBD1. Germline CDR1 and CDR2: LNHDA and SQIVND (reference sequence). Trimming cost V 4 bases and J 4 bases; bases outside gene matches: 5. The CDR3 loop spans 15 amino acids.

The CDR3 is CASLNDGGKSYTF. CDR3 DNA: TGCGCCAGCCTTAATGACGGGGGGAAAAGCTACACCTTC. V gene TRBV5-1 combines with J gene TRBJ1-2; tentatively, D is TRBD1 (5 bases). CDR1 and CDR2 (germline): SGHRS, YFSETQ. The CDR3 consists of 13 residues. V gave up 7 bases and J gave up 9 bases, with 19 bases separating them. Drawing the rest from reference TRBV5-1 and TRBJ1-2, the complete variable domain is KAGVTQTPRYLIKTRGQQVTLSCSPISGHRSVSWYQQTPGQGLQFLFEYFSETQRNKGNFPGRFSGRQFSNSRSEMNVSTLELGDSALYLCASLNDGGKSYTFGSGTRLTVV.

The chain employs TRBV28 and TRBJ2-1; weak D call: TRBD2 (5 bases). Deletions cut 8 bases from V and 9 bases from J, with 14 bases between. Germline CDR1 MDHEN, CDR2 SYDVKM. This CDR3 is built from 12 residues. As DNA, the CDR3 is TGTGCCAGCCGCCGGGTGGGGAGTGAGCAGTTCTTC. Encoded protein: CASRRVGSEQFF.

The chain employs TRBV7-3 and TRBJ1-1; 7 nucleotides align to TRBD1. Germline CDR1 SGHTA, CDR2 FQGTGA. Trimming at V came to 1 base and at J to 10 bases, leaving 6 bases not matched to a gene. The CDR3 length is 13 residues. This CDR3 is CASSLSPGGRAFF. The CDR3 nucleotides read TGTGCCAGCAGCTTAAGCCCAGGGGGGAGAGCTTTCTTT.

This chain connects TRBV28 to TRBJ2-7; TRBD2 agrees at 7 bases. CDR3 length equals 14 residues. Unmatched junction bases numbered 6, after V lost 7 bases and J lost 0 bases. Germline V gene lookup returns CDR1 MDHEN and CDR2 SYDVKM. The CDR3 sequence: CASMELAASYEQYF. The CDR3 DNA follows: TGTGCCAGCATGGAGCTAGCGGCCTCCTACGAGCAGTACTTC.

The table lists this clone with a count of one. The chain links TRBV7-9 to TRBJ1-2; a possible D gene is TRBD1 (5 bases). This CDR3 has 15 amino acids. The V and J ends lost 4 bases and 2 bases respectively, with 14 bases between them. The germline gives CDR1 SEHNR, CDR2 FQNEAQ (reference sequence). The CDR3 DNA follows: TGTGCCAGCAGCTATTCTATTTCAGGGAACTATGGCTACACCTTC. Translating it yields CASSYSISGNYGYTF.

The CDR3 here is CASGSSSYTGELFF. The CDR3 bases are TGTGCCAGCGGGTCTTCCTCCTACACCGGGGAGCTGTTTTTT. The V gene is TRBV7-3, the J gene TRBJ2-2, with no clear D. This CDR3 has 14 amino acids. V lost 8 bases and J 3 bases, leaving 13 bases between the germline ends. Germline loops: CDR1 SGHTA, CDR2 FQGTGA.

This rearrangement joins TRBV6-5 to TRBJ1-2; TRBD1 matches at 9 bases. CDR3 length equals 12 residues. Trimming removed 7 bases from V and 10 bases from J; junction bases left unmatched: 7. Germline CDR1 MNHEY, CDR2 SVGAGI. In DNA, the CDR3 is TGTGCCAGCACCCAAACAGGGGGCGCCTACACCTTC. Translating it yields CASTQTGGAYTF.

The chain has TRBV19 and TRBJ2-5; D is unresolved. The germline V gene encodes CDR1 LNHDA and CDR2 SQIVND (reference sequence). The V and J ends lost 3 bases and 1 base respectively, with 15 bases between them. This CDR3 region has 16 residues. The chain's CDR3 is CASSMYSPGGQETQYF. The CDR3 DNA reads TGTGCCAGTAGTATGTACAGTCCGGGCGGCCAAGAGACCCAGTACTTC.

The rearrangement uses TRBV9 and TRBJ2-1; 13 nucleotides align to TRBD2. The J segment lost 0 bases and the V segment lost 4 bases, leaving 10 bases of the junction unmatched. Germline CDR1 is SGDLS and CDR2 is YYNGEE. The CDR3 runs to 19 residues. This chain's CDR3 is CASSLGLAGAGSSYNEQFF. As DNA, the CDR3 is TGTGCCAGCAGCCTTGGACTAGCGGGAGCCGGGAGCTCCTACAATGAGCAGTTCTTC.

The chain is built from TRBV5-4 and TRBJ1-1; no definite D call. The CDR3 has 15 amino acids. Germline V gene lookup returns CDR1 SGHNT and CDR2 YYREEE (reference sequence). The V and J ends lost 0 bases and 0 bases respectively, with 9 bases between them. The CDR3 region has the DNA TGTGCCAGCAGCTTGGTGGCAGCTATGAACACTGAAGCTTTCTTT. This codes for CASSLVAAMNTEAFF.

J is TRBJ1-2 and V is TRBV5-6, with a tentative D call TRBD1 (5 bases). Germline lookup yields CDR1 SGHDT and CDR2 YYEEEE. V was shortened by 0 bases and J by 0 bases, with 9 bases between the two germline ends. The CDR3 sequence is 15 residues long. CDR3 sequence (DNA): TGTGCCAGCAGCTTGGTGGGACGCACTAACTATGGCTACACCTTC. This translates into CASSLVGRTNYGYTF.

The CDR3 nucleotides are TGCGCCAGCAGCTTCTCCGGGGGTAGTGAGCAGTTCTTC. Protein: CASSFSGGSEQFF. The chain uses TRBV5-1 and TRBJ2-1; a possible D gene is TRBD2 (6 bases). Trimming left V 2 bases short and J 9 bases short, with 12 bases between. The CDR3 extends over 13 amino acids. CDR1 is SGHRS and CDR2 is YFSETQ in the germline V gene.

This chain uses TRBV11-2 with TRBJ2-1, with D perhaps TRBD2 (5 bases). The CDR3 covers 15 residues. The germline gives CDR1 SGHAT, CDR2 FQNNGV. Trimming removed 4 bases from V and 2 bases from J, with 12 bases in between. CDR3 residues: CASSSGLLTYNEQFF. The CDR3 bases are TGTGCCAGCAGCTCAGGACTCCTCACCTACAATGAGCAGTTCTTC.

In DNA, the CDR3 is TGTGCCAGCAGTCTACGGACCGAGTACCAAGAGACCCAGTACTTC. Its translation is CASSLRTEYQETQYF. The chain recombines TRBV6-1 with TRBJ2-5, with D unresolved. V was trimmed by 5 bases and J by 0 bases, leaving 13 bases between them. Germline CDR1 is MNHNS and CDR2 is SASEGT. The CDR3 has 15 amino acids.

This chain connects TRBV7-2 to TRBJ1-5, with D tentatively TRBD1 (5 bases). Trimming shortened V by 0 bases and J by 2 bases, and 11 bases separated the two germline ends. Germline CDR1 and CDR2: SGHTA and FQGNSA. The CDR3 totals 16 residues. CDR3 amino acids: CASSLAGGVRNQPQHF. DNA of the CDR3: TGTGCCAGCAGCTTAGCTGGGGGGGTTCGCAATCAGCCCCAGCATTTT.

The chain couples TRBV5-4 to TRBJ1-4; maybe TRBD1 (5 bases). V was shortened by 3 bases and J by 0 bases, with 15 bases between the two germline ends. Germline V gene sequence: CDR1 SGHNT, CDR2 YYREEE (reference sequence). This CDR3 is 17 amino acids long. CDR3: CASSWGLMDATNEKLFF. The CDR3 DNA sequence: TGTGCCAGCAGCTGGGGACTAATGGATGCAACTAATGAAAAACTGTTTTTT.

This clone was observed once. The CDR3 sequence: CASSLRGTNPAQYF. In nucleotides, the CDR3 is TGTGCCAGCAGCTTGCGGGGGACGAATCCCGCCCAGTACTTC. The chain employs TRBV5-8 and TRBJ2-5, with D possibly TRBD2 on 6 matching bases. Germline V lookup: CDR1 SGHTS, CDR2 YDEGEE. Trimming took 1 base from V and 9 from J, leaving 16 bases between them. The length of the CDR3 is 14 residues. The whole variable domain, remainder taken from reference TRBV5-8 and TRBJ2-5, is EAGVTQSPTHLIKTRGQQATLRCSPISGHTSVYWYQQALGLGLQFLLWYDEGEERNRGNFPPRFSGRQFPNYSSELNVNALELEDSALYLCASSLRGTNPAQYFGPGTRLLVL.

The rearrangement joins TRBV18 to TRBJ1-3; D is undetermined. CDR3 length: 16 residues. V was trimmed by 2 bases and J by 0 bases, leaving 11 bases between them. CDR1 is KGHSH and CDR2 is LQKENI in the germline V gene. The CDR3: CASSPTGPSSGNTIYF. The DNA of the CDR3 is TGTGCCAGCTCACCAACCGGGCCGAGCTCTGGAAACACCATATATTTT.

The chain combines TRBV5-1 with TRBJ1-5; D not certain. The CDR3 consists of 14 residues. V was shortened by 0 bases and J by 4 bases, with 8 bases between the two germline ends. The germline gives CDR1 SGHRS, CDR2 YFSETQ. CDR3 coding DNA: TGCGCCAGCAGCTTGGGGTTTGGGAATCAGCCCCAGCATTTT. Protein product: CASSLGFGNQPQHF.

This chain uses TRBV15 with TRBJ2-7; 10 nucleotides agree with TRBD2. The V segment lost 0 bases and the J segment 3 bases; nucleotides outside the gene matches: 8. Germline values: CDR1 LNHNV, CDR2 YYDKDF (reference sequence). There are 17 residues in the CDR3. Here the CDR3 reads CATSRDLLAGDLYEQYF. The CDR3 DNA reads TGTGCCACCAGCAGAGATCTCCTAGCGGGAGACCTCTACGAGCAGTACTTC.

The rearrangement uses TRBV9 and TRBJ1-3; weak D call: TRBD1 (5 bases). The CDR3 spans 15 residues. Germline V gene sequence: CDR1 SGDLS, CDR2 YYNGEE. Trimming took off 0 bases at V and 7 bases at J, with 14 bases between the two ends. CDR3 region: CASSVAVGVWNTIYF. In DNA form, the CDR3 reads TGTGCCAGCAGCGTAGCGGTGGGGGTTTGGAACACCATATATTTT.

The chain carries TRBV4-1 and TRBJ2-2; TRBD2 is a possible D gene (6 bases). The CDR3 extends over 15 amino acids. Per germline, CDR1 MGHRA and CDR2 YSYEKL. The germline V and J ends were trimmed by 4 bases and 2 bases, with 11 bases remaining between them. The CDR3 reads CASSLGLVNTGELFF. The CDR3 DNA follows: TGCGCCAGCAGCCTGGGACTCGTCAACACCGGGGAGCTGTTTTTT.